The 13 T cell receptor beta chains given below trace back to one sample, sequenced in a study of response to subunit inactivated influenza vaccine. Using its own MiXCR run on the RT-PCR reads, TCRdb lists one record per CDR3 protein. The table records approximately 530,000 distinct CDR3 sequences, 6.5% to 8% of them present only once. The material sequenced was PBMCs from blood, taken roughly 24 months after vaccination. These receptors came from a man aged 50 to 75 who received an inactivated influenza vaccine.

The CDR3 DNA follows: TGTGCCACCAGTGATGGGATGAGTCAGGGTGGCTACACCTTC. Translation gives CATSDGMSQGGYTF. The rearrangement joins TRBV24-1 to TRBJ1-2; D perhaps matches TRBD1 (5 bases). Germline V lookup: CDR1 KGHDR, CDR2 SFDVKD. V lost 3 bases and J lost 7, with 14 bases in between. The CDR3 has 14 amino acids.

This clonotype was recorded at least ten times. The chain employs TRBV2 and TRBJ2-7, with 7 nucleotides matching TRBD2. Germline V gene lookup returns CDR1 SNHLY and CDR2 FYNNEI. This CDR3 spans 14 amino acids. After removal of 4 bases from V and 4 bases from J, the junction contained 7 bases not matched to a gene. The CDR3 reads CASSVGRGVYEQYF. CDR3 in DNA: TGTGCCAGCAGTGTAGGGAGGGGAGTATACGAGCAGTACTTC.

This clonotype has only one observation. A junction end diverges from the germline sequence, so it may reflect a read error. V is TRBV5-5 and J is TRBJ2-5; TRBD2 aligns across 10 bases. This CDR3 is built from 17 residues. The germline V gene has CDR1 SGHKS and CDR2 YYEKEE (reference sequence). The CDR3 sequence: CAGSPAPSGGSQETQYF. Written as DNA, the CDR3 is TGTGCCGGCAGCCCAGCCCCTAGCGGGGGTTCCCAAGAGACCCAGTACTTC.

The table lists this clonotype with many counts. V is TRBV12-3 or TRBV12-4 and J is TRBJ1-3, with no clear D. CDR3 length: 14 amino acids. The V end was cut by 6 bases, the J end by 0 bases, with 9 bases between. The chain's CDR3 is CASRQSHSGNTIYF. In nucleotides, the CDR3 is TGTGCCAGCAGGCAGTCTCACTCTGGAAACACCATATATTTT.

In this sample, this clonotype turned up a few times. This chain uses TRBV11-2 with TRBJ2-5; 10 bases are shared with TRBD1. J gave up 5 bases and V 0 bases, and 9 bases lay outside the gene matches. Germline CDR1 and CDR2: SGHAT and FQNNGV. The CDR3 spans 17 residues. CDR3 bases: TGTGCCAGCAGCTTAGAGACAGGGGGCGTTTTAGTGGAGACCCAGTACTTC. It codes for CASSLETGGVLVETQYF.

V is TRBV20-1 and J is TRBJ1-2; D not certain. Trimming removed 7 bases from V and 0 bases from J, with 12 bases in between. From germline, CDR1 is DFQATT and CDR2 SNEGSKA (reference sequence). This CDR3 spans 13 amino acids. The CDR3 reads CSGSALTNYGYTF. The CDR3 DNA reads TGCAGTGGATCAGCCCTCACTAACTATGGCTACACCTTC.

V is TRBV29-1 and J is TRBJ2-4; D is ambiguous. Per germline, CDR1 SQVTM and CDR2 ANQGSEA. The CDR3 contains 11 residues. Trimming stripped 6 bases from V and 0 bases from J, with 3 bases between. The CDR3 sequence: CSVIAKNIQYF. The CDR3, as DNA: TGCAGCGTCATAGCCAAAAACATTCAGTACTTC.

For the CDR3, the DNA is TGTGCCAGCAGCTTGCTAGCGGCCTTAAGCACAGATACGCAGTATTTT. It specifies CASSLLAALSTDTQYF. This chain links TRBV27 with TRBJ2-3; the match to TRBD2 covers 7 bases. The CDR3 runs 16 residues. Unmatched junction bases numbered 9, after V lost 6 bases and J lost 0 bases. CDR1 is MNHEY, CDR2 SMNVEV, per germline (reference sequence).

This clonotype was counted many times. This sequence joins TRBV20-1 and TRBJ2-5; TRBD1 might be the D (6 bases). This CDR3 is built from 17 residues. Germline CDR1 DFQATT, CDR2 SNEGSKA (reference sequence). V was shortened by 1 base and J by 2 bases, with 20 bases between the two germline ends. The DNA of the CDR3 is TGCAGTGCTAGAGGGCTTCGGGACACCTCAGGGCAAGAGACCCAGTACTTC. The encoded protein is CSARGLRDTSGQETQYF.

In its sample, this clonotype was seen a few times. This chain connects TRBV2 to TRBJ2-2; 8 nucleotides match TRBD2. The CDR3 sequence is 14 residues long. With V trimmed by 4 bases and J by 5 bases, 3 bases remained unmatched. CDR1 and CDR2 (germline): SNHLY, FYNNEI. Here the CDR3 DNA reads TGTGCCAGCAGTGTCCTAGCGGGTACCGGGGAGCTGTTTTTT. It yields the protein CASSVLAGTGELFF.

V usage is TRBV7-6 and J usage is TRBJ1-3, with D hard to call. CDR3 length: 17 residues. Trimming removed 5 bases at V and 0 bases at J, with 17 bases between. Germline CDR1 is SGHVS and CDR2 is FNYEAQ. CDR3 loop: CASSPIGAQSSGNTIYF. Here the CDR3 DNA reads TGTGCCAGCAGCCCCATCGGCGCACAGAGCTCTGGAAACACCATATATTTT.

The chain couples TRBV6-2 or TRBV6-3 to TRBJ1-2; D ambiguous. From germline, CDR1 is MNHEY and CDR2 SVGEGT. The V gene lost 0 bases and the J gene lost 8 bases, with 19 bases spanning the gap. The CDR3 runs 16 residues. CDR3: CASSYSPLDLVEGYTF. CDR3 nucleotide sequence: TGTGCCAGCAGTTACTCTCCTTTGGACCTGGTAGAAGGCTACACCTTC.

V is TRBV2 and J is TRBJ1-2; perhaps TRBD1 as D (6 bases). Per germline, CDR1 SNHLY and CDR2 FYNNEI. This CDR3 comprises 14 residues. Trimming took 6 bases from V and 5 from J, leaving 16 bases between them. CDR3 DNA: TGTGCCAGCAGCGCCAACAGGGAAACTTATGGCTACACCTTC. Its protein product is CASSANRETYGYTF.